This TCR beta chain was observed in a study of blood T cell repertoires in COVID-19. Looking at the study overall: Sites across the United States, Italy and Spain contributed samples from acute and convalescent COVID-19.

Using immunoSEQ multiplex PCR, the repertoire was profiled, and TCRdb retains in-frame clones only, with some absent. The profile covers more than 95,000 clones, with more than 65% appearing a single time and more than 20% taken by the ten largest. Comments on this clone: Other DNA sequences of this sample code for an identical CDR3.

The CDR3 runs to 15 residues. CDR1 LNHDA and CDR2 SQIVND come from the germline V gene (reference sequence). Trimming stripped 3 bases from V and 4 bases from J, with 14 bases between. The source is a human donor in a cohort sampled during active COVID-19. The chain uses TRBV19 and TRBJ2-3; D is possibly TRBD2 (7 bases). The specimen sequenced was peripheral blood. Here the CDR3 DNA reads TGTGCCAGTAGTATTGGGGGGGGCCGGGCAGATACGCAGTATTTT. Translated: CASSIGGGRADTQYF.